This T cell receptor (beta chain) emerged from a study of shared clonotypes between healthy human individuals. This clone was recorded only once. No antigen is known for it. Whole-study findings and limits: Only blood samples were collected, and tissue repertoires likely differ. In general, naive subsets displayed greater estimated richness than memory subsets did.

At a deep level, the assay was run. Produced via immunoSEQ multiplex PCR; TCRdb's table is partial and in-frame only. The data hold around 2.5 million clones, with under 95% observed a single time. Germline CDR1 and CDR2: MNHNY and SVGAGI (reference sequence). V shed 4 bases and J shed 4 bases, with 11 bases lying between them. The CDR3 covers 14 residues. The TCR sequence derives from a man aged 18 to 30 in good health. Some clones in this sample may be carry-over from other donors' samples. The rearrangement links TRBV6-6 to TRBJ1-3; no clear D. Sequencing was done on a sample of naive CD4+ T cells from PBMCs. Stated subset: CD45RA+ positively selected. This CDR3 is CASSFDTSGNTIYF. The CDR3 DNA is TGTGCCAGCAGTTTCGACACCTCCGGAAACACCATATATTTT.